Below, 19 T cell receptor beta chains from the same sample are listed, as sequenced in a study of shared clonotypes between healthy human individuals. The table came from immunoSEQ multiplex PCR; TCRdb's copy has only in-frame clones and leaves some out. The sample lists more than 1.2 million clones, 98% occurring once. What was sequenced was naive CD4+ T cells sorted from blood. As to subset: CD45RA+ positively selected. These receptors were obtained from a man aged 30 to 39 in good health.

The chain recombines TRBV10-3 with TRBJ2-1; D may be TRBD2 (7 bases). Trimming left V 6 bases short and J 10 bases short, with 13 bases between. CDR3 size: 12 residues. CDR1 ENHRY and CDR2 SYGVKD come from the germline V gene. The CDR3 is CAIRGAGVEQFF. CDR3 coding DNA: TGTGCCATCAGGGGGGCGGGAGTCGAGCAGTTCTTC.

This chain joins TRBV28 and TRBJ2-7; D may be TRBD1 (5 bases). V shed 6 bases and J shed 0 bases, with 15 bases lying between them. Germline V gives CDR1 MDHEN, CDR2 SYDVKM. The CDR3 consists of 15 residues. The CDR3 reads CASRGQTRYSYEQYF. For the CDR3, the DNA is TGTGCCAGCAGAGGACAAACCAGGTACTCCTACGAGCAGTACTTC.

This clone was seen only once. J is TRBJ2-7 and V is TRBV12-1. TRBV12-1 is a pseudogene locus. This CDR3 is 15 amino acids long. As DNA, the CDR3 is TGTGCCAGCAGCCCGAGGCCGACGGGCAGTTACGAGCAGTACTTC. This gives the protein CASSPRPTGSYEQYF.

The J gene is TRBJ1-4, the V gene TRBV14; D remains unclear. This CDR3 has 12 residues. V was pared by 4 bases and J by 13 bases, with 13 bases between. Per the germline V gene, CDR1 is SGHDN and CDR2 is FVKESK. CDR3 loop: CASSREIGRLFF. The CDR3 DNA reads as TGTGCCAGCAGCCGAGAGATAGGGAGACTGTTTTTT.

This chain links TRBV18 with TRBJ2-1, with D uncertain. The CDR3 has 14 amino acids. Per germline, CDR1 KGHSH and CDR2 LQKENI. Trimming shortened V by 0 bases and J by 7 bases, and 10 bases separated the two germline ends. CDR3 protein: CASSPPSSENEQFF. Written as DNA, the CDR3 is TGTGCCAGCTCACCACCCTCATCGGAGAATGAGCAGTTCTTC.

The chain couples TRBV9 to TRBJ1-2, with D uncertain. V lost 3 bases and J 3 bases, leaving 18 bases between the germline ends. This CDR3 spans 16 amino acids. The germline CDR1 and CDR2 sequences are SGDLS and YYNGEE. CDR3 amino acids: CASSARAVLPDYGYTF. For the CDR3, the DNA is TGTGCCAGCAGCGCCCGAGCCGTACTTCCCGACTATGGCTACACCTTC.

The V gene is TRBV5-1, the J gene TRBJ2-1; the match to TRBD2 covers 7 bases. The germline V gene has CDR1 SGHRS and CDR2 YFSETQ. J gave up 4 bases and V 1 base, and 5 bases lay outside the gene matches. CDR3 length: 15 amino acids. CDR3 sequence: CASSLRGGGYNEQFF. The DNA of the CDR3 is TGCGCCAGCAGCTTGCGTGGGGGAGGGTACAATGAGCAGTTCTTC.

This rearrangement joins TRBV18 to TRBJ2-3; TRBD2 aligns across 7 bases. V shed 5 bases, J shed 4 bases, and the junction held 6 bases outside the gene matches. Germline CDR1 is KGHSH and CDR2 is LQKENI. There are 14 residues in the CDR3. CDR3 sequence reads: CASSSRLAADTQYF. The CDR3 DNA reads as TGTGCCAGCTCATCCAGACTAGCTGCAGATACGCAGTATTTT.

In nucleotides, the CDR3 is TGTGCCAGCAGCTTACCCGGACAGTTATACGAGCAGTACTTC. Its protein product is CASSLPGQLYEQYF. V gene TRBV7-9 combines with J gene TRBJ2-7, with D possibly matching TRBD1 (6 bases). Germline loops: CDR1 SEHNR, CDR2 FQNEAQ (reference sequence). The CDR3 runs to 14 residues. The V end lost 2 bases, the J end lost 4 bases, and 12 bases lay between the germline ends.

The chain employs TRBV7-9 and TRBJ1-1, with D possibly being TRBD1 (6 bases). Trimming pared 5 bases from V and 5 bases from J, leaving 15 bases between. CDR3 length equals 14 residues. The germline V gene encodes CDR1 SEHNR and CDR2 FQNEAQ (reference sequence). CDR3 protein: CASSPSGEGTEAFF. The CDR3 bases are TGTGCCAGCAGCCCTTCAGGGGAAGGGACTGAAGCTTTCTTT.

This rearrangement joins TRBV28 to TRBJ2-1; 12 nucleotides agree with TRBD2. The CDR3 runs to 16 residues. J was trimmed by 6 bases and V by 5 bases; bases with no gene match: 8. Looked up from germline, CDR1 is MDHEN and CDR2 is SYDVKM. The CDR3 DNA reads TGTGCCAGCAGTAGACTAGCGGGAGTTTCGTTCAATGAGCAGTTCTTC. This codes for CASSRLAGVSFNEQFF. The full variable domain, its missing parts supplied by reference TRBV28 and TRBJ2-1, is DVKVTQSSRYLVKRTGEKVFLECVQDMDHENMFWYRQDPGLGLRLIYFSYDVKMKEKGDIPEGYSVSREKKERFSLILESASTNQTSMYLCASSRLAGVSFNEQFFGPGTRLTVL.

This chain joins TRBV19 and TRBJ2-7, with 9 bases matching TRBD1. Trimming cost V 5 bases and J 7 bases; bases outside gene matches: 9. The CDR3 runs 14 residues. From germline, CDR1 is LNHDA and CDR2 SQIVND (reference sequence). CDR3 in amino acids: CASSVEQGAEEQYF. For the CDR3, the DNA is TGTGCCAGTAGTGTCGAACAGGGGGCTGAGGAGCAGTACTTC. Supplemented by reference TRBV19 and TRBJ2-7, the full variable domain reads DGGITQSPKYLFRKEGQNVTLSCEQNLNHDAMYWYRQDPGQGLRLIYYSQIVNDFQKGDIAEGYSVSREKKESFPLTVTSAQKNPTAFYLCASSVEQGAEEQYFGPGTRLTVT.

The chain employs TRBV7-4 and TRBJ2-3; D uncertain. The CDR3 totals 13 residues. Trimming took off 2 bases at V and 7 bases at J, with 10 bases between the two ends. Germline lookup yields CDR1 SGHVT and CDR2 SQSDAQ. CDR3 in DNA: TGTGCCAGCAGCTTATTCAATCCCCATACGCAGTATTTT. This encodes CASSLFNPHTQYF.

This chain uses TRBV7-8 with TRBJ2-2, with 10 positions matching TRBD2. Germline-derived CDR1 and CDR2 are SGHVS and FQNEAQ. J lost 6 bases, V lost 1 base, and 2 bases had no gene match. CDR3 length: 15 residues. The CDR3 region is CASSLVGTSAGELFF. As DNA, the CDR3 is TGTGCCAGCAGCTTAGTGGGGACTAGCGCCGGGGAGCTGTTTTTT.

The chain joins TRBV5-1 to TRBJ2-1; TRBD1 might be the D (5 bases). The V gene lost 2 bases and the J gene lost 7 bases, with 13 bases spanning the gap. CDR3 length equals 14 residues. Germline CDR1 and CDR2: SGHRS and YFSETQ. The CDR3 reads CASSFSRQLNEQFF. DNA for the CDR3: TGCGCCAGCAGCTTCTCCCGACAGCTAAATGAGCAGTTCTTC.

The genes are TRBV7-2 and TRBJ1-2; 7 positions agree with TRBD1. V trimming: 0 bases; J trimming: 6 bases; junction bases outside the gene matches: 10. Germline V gene sequence: CDR1 SGHTA, CDR2 FQGNSA. The CDR3 totals 16 residues. The CDR3 region has the DNA TGTGCCAGCAGCTTAGCGTGGAGTACAGGGGACAATGGCTACACCTTC. Protein product: CASSLAWSTGDNGYTF.

The chain recombines TRBV5-1 with TRBJ1-1; maybe TRBD1 (6 bases). The V gene's germline CDR1 is SGHRS and CDR2 YFSETQ. The CDR3 runs to 14 residues. V lost 1 base and J lost 1, with 8 bases in between. The CDR3 DNA reads TGCGCCAGCAGCTTGCAGGGGTGGAACACTGAAGCTTTCTTT. Its translation: CASSLQGWNTEAFF.

This clone is a singleton in its sample. The chain recombines TRBV2 with TRBJ1-2; a weak D match, TRBD1 (6 bases). CDR1 SNHLY and CDR2 FYNNEI come from the germline V gene. Trimming left V 1 base short and J 5 bases short, with 11 bases between. The CDR3 spans 14 residues. The CDR3 sequence: CASSEVAGVYGYTF. The CDR3 nucleotides read TGTGCCAGCAGTGAAGTGGCAGGGGTTTATGGCTACACCTTC.

The table lists this clone with a count of one. The chain uses TRBV29-1 and TRBJ2-1, with D maybe TRBD1 (6 bases). Germline CDR1 reads SQVTM; CDR2 reads ANQGSEA. V was trimmed by 6 bases and J by 3 bases, leaving 21 bases between them. The CDR3 length is 16 residues. The CDR3 DNA sequence: TGCAGCGTCGAGATTCTCCGGGACATTCTCTACAATGAGCAGTTCTTC. This sequence encodes CSVEILRDILYNEQFF.